Listed below are T cell receptor beta chains from one sample, sequenced in a study of T cells after yellow fever vaccination. From the 5' RACE reads, TCRdb called clonotypes with MiXCR, one entry per CDR3 protein. The sample has around 600,000 distinct CDR3 sequences, 9% to 15% seen once. The specimen comprised PBMCs, sampled on the day of the yellow fever booster vaccination. These receptor sequences come from a man aged 25 to 45 who received the YFV17D yellow fever vaccine. Both conserved end residues are part of each CDR3. D genes are given only for firm matches. For some rows the clone size is stated as once, few or many, or as a class when expanded; others skip it.

cdr3_nt cdr3_aa clone_size d_call j_call v_call
TGTGCCTGGAGTGGAACTAGCGGGGGAGCCGTCCTAGCCAAAAACATTCAGTACTTC CAWSGTSGGAVLAKNIQYF - TRBD2 TRBJ2-4 TRBV30
TGTGCCATCAGTGATACCTTACTAGGCCGGGAGACCCAGTACTTC CAISDTLLGRETQYF - - TRBJ2-5 TRBV10-3
TGTGCCAGCAGTCTCCGGACCCCGCAGCCCCAGCATTTT CASSLRTPQPQHF - - TRBJ1-5 TRBV6-2/TRBV6-3
TGTGCCAGCAGCTTTATGGCAGATACGCAGTATTTT CASSFMADTQYF - - TRBJ2-3 TRBV7-2
TGCAGCGTTGTACATCAAAACACTGAAGCTTTCTTT CSVVHQNTEAFF - - TRBJ1-1 TRBV29-1
TGCAGCGCCGAGGGGGCTAGCGGGAGATTGGATACGCAGTATTTT CSAEGASGRLDTQYF - TRBD2 TRBJ2-3 TRBV29-1
TGTGCCAGCAGTCCCGTAGGGGGGAACACTGAAGCTTTCTTT CASSPVGGNTEAFF many - TRBJ1-1 TRBV6-1
TGTGCCAGCAGCTATGTCGGGGGGCCGTTCTACGAGCAGTACTTC CASSYVGGPFYEQYF - - TRBJ2-7 TRBV7-2
TGTGCCAGCAGTTCCCAGTGGGCTGTCATGAACACTGAAGCTTTCTTT CASSSQWAVMNTEAFF - - TRBJ1-1 TRBV11-2
TGTGCCAGCAGCTTGGTAGCGGACGTCTCCTACAATGAGCAGTTCTTC CASSLVADVSYNEQFF - - TRBJ2-1 TRBV5-5
TGTGCCAGCAGCTTAGACCCGCGCGAGCAGTACTTC CASSLDPREQYF - - TRBJ2-7 TRBV7-9
TGCAGTGCTAGAGTCCCGGCGCAGGGAGAGACCCAGTACTTC CSARVPAQGETQYF - - TRBJ2-5 TRBV20-1
TGCGCCAGCAGCTTGCGGACTAGCGGGACTCATTACCAAGAGACCCAGTACTTC CASSLRTSGTHYQETQYF many TRBD2 TRBJ2-5 TRBV5-1
TGTGCCAGCAGCGTAGCGCGCGGTCAAGAGACCCAGTACTTC CASSVARGQETQYF - - TRBJ2-5 TRBV9
TGCAGTGCTAGTCGGCTAGCGGTCTCCTACGAGCAGTACTTC CSASRLAVSYEQYF - TRBD2 TRBJ2-7 TRBV20-1
TGCGCCAGCAGCTATGGGACTAGCGGTAATGAGCAGTTCTTC CASSYGTSGNEQFF many TRBD2 TRBJ2-1 TRBV5-1
TGCAGTGCACACTTCGGGGAGTTTGGTGATACGCAGTATTTT CSAHFGEFGDTQYF many - TRBJ2-3 TRBV20-1
TGTGCCAGCGGGGACACCAAAAACATTCAGTACTTC CASGDTKNIQYF - - TRBJ2-4 TRBV12-3/TRBV12-4
TGTGCCAGCACCGGGACAGGGAGCGGGGAGCTGTTTTTT CASTGTGSGELFF once TRBD1 TRBJ2-2 TRBV7-2
TGTGCCAGCAGTTTATTTGTTTTCAATGAGCAGTTCTTC CASSLFVFNEQFF few - TRBJ2-1 TRBV28